Below, 17 T cell receptor beta chains from the same sample are listed, as sequenced in a study of T cell responses to AZD1222 COVID-19 vaccine. Data came from immunoSEQ multiplex PCR; TCRdb stores just in-frame clones and leaves some out. The sample yields fewer than 150,000 clones, around 90% seen once. Sample: peripheral blood, taken on day 0 of AZD1222 vaccination. The receptors were gathered from an adult in good health.

The chain uses TRBV5-6 and TRBJ1-5; TRBD1 might be the D (5 bases). Germline values: CDR1 SGHDT, CDR2 YYEEEE. This CDR3 contains 14 residues. The ends were cut back, 3 bases at V and 3 bases at J, with 10 bases in the middle. The chain's CDR3 is CASSYRQTNQPQHF. DNA of the CDR3: TGTGCCAGCAGCTACAGACAGACCAATCAGCCCCAGCATTTT.

This clone came up once. V gene TRBV10-1 combines with J gene TRBJ2-1; 8 bases agree with TRBD2. CDR1 and CDR2 from the germline V gene are WNHNN and SYGVQD (reference sequence). V was clipped by 6 bases and J by 8 bases; unmatched bases: 9. This CDR3 region has 14 residues. CDR3 in amino acids: CASSGGDTLYEQFF. The CDR3, as DNA: TGCGCCAGCAGCGGGGGGGACACACTCTATGAGCAGTTCTTC.

V usage is TRBV25-1 and J usage is TRBJ2-1; D is undetermined. Germline-derived CDR1 and CDR2 are MGHDK and SYGVNS. The CDR3 is made up of 14 amino acids. V shed 2 bases and J shed 9 bases, with 14 bases lying between them. The DNA of the CDR3 is TGTGCCAGCAGTGAAGGTTGGGTATGGGGTGAGCAGTTCTTC. As protein: CASSEGWVWGEQFF.

The rearrangement uses TRBV27 and TRBJ2-7; 7 bases align to TRBD1. CDR1 is MNHEY, CDR2 SMNVEV, per germline (reference sequence). CDR3 length equals 13 residues. V lost 5 bases and J lost 0; bases outside the gene matches: 1. The CDR3 loop is CASSRDSSYEQYF. The CDR3 nucleotides read TGTGCCAGCAGTAGGGACAGCTCCTACGAGCAGTACTTC.

The chain links TRBV2 to TRBJ1-2, with D unclear. The length of the CDR3 is 10 residues. The V end lost 6 bases, the J end lost 8 bases, and 7 bases lay between the germline ends. Germline V CDR1 and CDR2: SNHLY, FYNNEI. CDR3 protein: CASRVEGYTF. The CDR3 nucleotides read TGTGCCAGCAGGGTTGAAGGCTACACCTTC.

The chain joins TRBV5-1 to TRBJ2-2, with D possibly matching TRBD2 (5 bases). V was trimmed by 4 bases and J by 6 bases, leaving 13 bases between them. This CDR3 region has 14 residues. Germline V gene lookup returns CDR1 SGHRS and CDR2 YFSETQ. CDR3 in DNA: TGCGCCAGCAGCAACCCTAGCAAGGCCGGGGAGCTGTTTTTT. Residues: CASSNPSKAGELFF.

J is TRBJ1-2 and V is TRBV6-5; D not certain. The CDR3 is 16 residues long. V was pared by 2 bases and J by 4 bases, with 17 bases between. Germline V gene data show CDR1 as MNHEY and CDR2 as SVGAGI. The CDR3, as DNA: TGTGCCAGCAGTTACGGGCTGGAGTTTGGTTCCTATGGCTACACCTTC. Its protein product is CASSYGLEFGSYGYTF.

V gene TRBV9 combines with J gene TRBJ1-2; D is unclear. V dropped 4 bases and J dropped 8 bases, with 12 bases sitting between them. The CDR3 has 12 residues. Germline V CDR1 and CDR2: SGDLS, YYNGEE. The chain's CDR3 is CASSPGLEGYTF. In DNA, the CDR3 is TGTGCCAGCAGCCCCGGACTGGAGGGCTACACCTTC.

The genes are TRBV7-9 and TRBJ2-1; tentatively, D is TRBD1 (5 bases). In germline, CDR1 is SEHNR, CDR2 FQNEAQ (reference sequence). V lost 2 bases and J 6 bases, leaving 11 bases between the germline ends. The CDR3 has 14 residues. The CDR3 DNA reads as TGTGCCAGCAGCTTAAGCCAGGGTGTCAATGAGCAGTTCTTC. Its protein is CASSLSQGVNEQFF.

As concerns this clone: The germline gene is not matched at one end of the junction; a read error may be the cause. V and J are TRBV29-1 and TRBJ2-1, with D perhaps matching TRBD1 (5 bases). The CDR3 runs to 16 residues. Germline-derived CDR1 and CDR2 are SQVTM and ANQGSEA. CDR3 region: CSVEAAGQDFYDEQFF. The DNA for the CDR3 is TGCAGCGTCGAGGCGGCAGGGCAAGATTTCTACGATGAGCAGTTCTTC.

The V gene is TRBV7-2, the J gene TRBJ1-4; 7 bases are a match to TRBD1. V shed 4 bases and J 8 bases; nucleotides not matched to a gene: 7. The V gene's germline CDR1 is SGHTA and CDR2 FQGNSA. The length of the CDR3 is 14 residues. This chain's CDR3 is CASSSTGVGEKLFF. DNA for the CDR3: TGTGCCAGCAGCTCAACAGGGGTTGGCGAAAAACTGTTTTTT. Looking up the rest from reference TRBV7-2 and TRBJ1-4 gives the full variable domain: GAGVSQSPSNKVTEKGKDVELRCDPISGHTALYWYRQSLGQGLEFLIYFQGNSAPDKSGLPSDRFSAERTGGSVSTLTIQRTQQEDSAVYLCASSSTGVGEKLFFGSGTQLSVL.

In the case of this clone: The sample has other DNA sequences that encode this CDR3 too. The rearrangement joins TRBV5-4 to TRBJ2-1; possibly TRBD2 for D (5 bases). This CDR3 is built from 12 residues. CDR1 is SGHNT and CDR2 is YYREEE in the germline V gene (reference sequence). Between the trimmed V and J ends, which lost 0 bases and 7 bases, there was a span of 5 bases. The DNA for the CDR3 is TGTGCCAGCAGCTTGGCGGGGAATGAGCAGTTCTTC. Protein sequence: CASSLAGNEQFF. Full variable domain (remainder filled in from reference TRBV5-4 and TRBJ2-1): ETGVTQSPTHLIKTRGQQVTLRCSSQSGHNTVSWYQQALGQGPQFIFQYYREEENGRGNFPPRFSGLQFPNYSSELNVNALELDDSALYLCASSLAGNEQFFGPGTRLTVL.

The DNA of the CDR3 is TGTGCCAGCAGCGCGTCAGTGAATCCTGGAAACACCATATATTTT. Encoded protein: CASSASVNPGNTIYF. The chain links TRBV9 to TRBJ1-3; no firm D call. Trimming shortened V by 3 bases and J by 2 bases, and 12 bases separated the two germline ends. Per germline, CDR1 SGDLS and CDR2 YYNGEE. The CDR3 length is 15 residues.

The gene calls are TRBV4-2 and TRBJ1-1; D is unresolved. The CDR3 runs 17 residues. From germline, CDR1 is LGHNA and CDR2 YNFKEQ. Trimming took 1 base from V and 0 from J, leaving 15 bases between them. The CDR3 DNA is TGTGCCAGCAGCCAAGTTCTCGGCGGGGTTATGAACACTGAAGCTTTCTTT. Protein sequence: CASSQVLGGVMNTEAFF.

This clone was recorded only once. V usage is TRBV5-6 and J usage is TRBJ2-5; 8 bases map to TRBD1. There are 13 residues in the CDR3. With V trimmed by 3 bases and J by 2 bases, 0 bases remained unmatched. Germline CDR1 and CDR2: SGHDT and YYEEEE. This CDR3 reads CASSWDRQETQYF. CDR3 in DNA: TGTGCCAGCAGCTGGGACAGGCAAGAGACCCAGTACTTC.

V gene TRBV4-1 combines with J gene TRBJ1-4; TRBD1 is a possible D gene (6 bases). Germline CDR1 reads MGHRA; CDR2 reads YSYEKL. Trimming took 0 bases from V and 6 from J, leaving 17 bases between them. The CDR3 length is 17 residues. DNA of the CDR3: TGCGCCAGCAGCCAAGATGGGGAGGCCAGGGGATATGAAAAACTGTTTTTT. This encodes CASSQDGEARGYEKLFF.

J is TRBJ1-1 and V is TRBV4-1, with TRBD1 identical over 12 bases. This CDR3 comprises 16 residues. Germline values: CDR1 MGHRA, CDR2 YSYEKL. V lost 4 bases to trimming and J lost 1 base; unmatched junction nucleotides: 4. The CDR3 loop reads CASSLGTGGANTEAFF. In DNA, the CDR3 is TGCGCCAGCAGCCTTGGGACAGGGGGCGCGAACACTGAAGCTTTCTTT.